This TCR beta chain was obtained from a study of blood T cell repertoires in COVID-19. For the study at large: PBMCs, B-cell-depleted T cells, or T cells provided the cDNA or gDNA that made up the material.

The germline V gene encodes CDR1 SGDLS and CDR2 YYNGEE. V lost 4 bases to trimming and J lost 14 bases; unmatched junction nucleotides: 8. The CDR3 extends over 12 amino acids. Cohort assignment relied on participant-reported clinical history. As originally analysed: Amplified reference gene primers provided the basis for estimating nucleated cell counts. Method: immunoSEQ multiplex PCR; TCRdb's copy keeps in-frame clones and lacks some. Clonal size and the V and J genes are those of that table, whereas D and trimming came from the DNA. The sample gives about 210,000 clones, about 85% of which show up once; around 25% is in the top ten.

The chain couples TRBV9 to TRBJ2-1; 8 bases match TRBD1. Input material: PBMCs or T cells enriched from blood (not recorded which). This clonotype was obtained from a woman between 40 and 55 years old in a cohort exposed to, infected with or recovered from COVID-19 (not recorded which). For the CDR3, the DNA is TGTGCCAGCAGCTTCTCAGGGGGCGAGGAGTTCTTC. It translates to CASSFSGGEEFF.